One TCR beta chain is described in this entry. No cognate antigen has been identified for it. The input lacks base qualities; no much larger clone sits a single base away. These data belong to a study of metastatic and nonmetastatic thyroid tumors (dated by TCRdb to 2018 to 2020). Describing the broader study: The researchers compared repertoires between peripheral blood samples and tumor or nodule tissue samples from patients with malignant or benign thyroid disease.

To prepare the library, PCR was applied. Instrument used: Illumina HiSeq 4000. The TCR beta-chain CDR3 region of each patient was profiled by high-throughput sequencing. Under the source paper's analysis protocol: The researchers built a classifier to tell apart papillary thyroid cancer patients with distant metastasis, based on CDR3 differences among clinicopathological groups. To measure repertoire diversity the researchers used the Shannon index, while the Morisita-Horn index served to gauge how similar the tumor and blood repertoires were. Through fastp at Q25 and MiXCR, TCRdb rebuilt clones from the public reads, retaining in-frame beta chains. The V and J calls shown here were made by TCRdb, not taken from the authors' results. Recorded for this sample are tens of thousands of clones; around 24% of them occurred a single time. The ten biggest clones cover 6% of the sample. The germline V gene provides CDR1 SGHAT and CDR2 FQNNGV. At the junction V is shortened by 4 bases and J by 0 bases, with 9 bases in between. Including cysteine and phenylalanine, the CDR3 has 14 amino acids. The kept DNA is CDR3 alone, 42 bases in frame from the first base.

General study outcomes and caveats: In both blood and tumor samples, malignant tumors were reported to have significantly higher TCR beta diversity than benign nodules.

Before undergoing thyroid surgery, none of the patients had been given any kind of treatment. Using T-cell receptor beta sequencing, the study looked back at clinical samples from patients collected from the early 2010s to the late 2010s. The clonotype comes from a female donor with papillary thyroid cancer or a benign thyroid nodule (not recorded which). Some clones in this sample may be carry-over from other donors' samples. The chain joins TRBV11-2 to TRBJ1-1; the D segment cannot be called with confidence. Input material: blood. In nucleotides, the sequence is TGTGCCAGCAGCTGGGAGAACCTGAACACTGAAGCTTTCTTT. The resulting protein is CASSWENLNTEAFF.